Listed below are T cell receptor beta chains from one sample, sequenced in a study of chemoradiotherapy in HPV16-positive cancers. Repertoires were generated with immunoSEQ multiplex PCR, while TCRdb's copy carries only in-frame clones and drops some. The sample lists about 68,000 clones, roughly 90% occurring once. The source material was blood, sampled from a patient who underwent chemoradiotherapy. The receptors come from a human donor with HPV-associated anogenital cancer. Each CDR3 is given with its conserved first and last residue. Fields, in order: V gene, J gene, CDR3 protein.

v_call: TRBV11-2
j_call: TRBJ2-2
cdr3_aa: CASSLGWGSQTGELFF

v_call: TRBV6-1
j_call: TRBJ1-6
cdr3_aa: CASSSGPYNSPLHF

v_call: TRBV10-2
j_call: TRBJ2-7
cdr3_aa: CASSELLRDWYEQYF

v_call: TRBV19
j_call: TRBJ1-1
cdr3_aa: CASRQGRNTEAFF

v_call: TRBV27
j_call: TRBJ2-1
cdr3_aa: CASSPGMSSYNEQFF

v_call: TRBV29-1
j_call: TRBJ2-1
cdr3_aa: CSAQRTTIYNEQFF

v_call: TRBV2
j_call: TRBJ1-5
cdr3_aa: CASSEGRNNQPQHF

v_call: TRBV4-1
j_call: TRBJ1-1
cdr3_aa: CASSQGYRFDTEAFF

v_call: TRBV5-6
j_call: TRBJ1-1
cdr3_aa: CASSYRTYTEAFF

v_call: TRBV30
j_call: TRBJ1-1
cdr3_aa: CAWVLRENTEAFF

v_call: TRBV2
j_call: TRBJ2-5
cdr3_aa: CASSLAGHKETQYF

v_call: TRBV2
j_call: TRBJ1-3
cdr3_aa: CASSEVSRQSSGNTIYF

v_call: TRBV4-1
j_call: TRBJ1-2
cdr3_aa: CASSQEAGTGYGYTF

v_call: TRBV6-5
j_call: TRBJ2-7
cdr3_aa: CASSRLQDEQYF

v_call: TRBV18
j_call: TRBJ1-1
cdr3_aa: CASSLNDRAEAFF

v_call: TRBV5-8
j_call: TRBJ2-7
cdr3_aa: CASSWAQQYF

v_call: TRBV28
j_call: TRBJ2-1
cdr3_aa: CASSLWTGEHNEQFF

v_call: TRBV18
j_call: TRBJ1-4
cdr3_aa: CASSRDRGANEKLFF

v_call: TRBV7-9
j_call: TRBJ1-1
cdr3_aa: CASRSRDRGRNTEAFF

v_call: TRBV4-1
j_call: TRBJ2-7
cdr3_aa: CASSQETGTAIGYEQYF

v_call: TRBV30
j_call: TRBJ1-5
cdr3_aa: CAWSVSRGPYSNQPQHF

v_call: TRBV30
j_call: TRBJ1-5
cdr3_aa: CAWRSESNQPQHF

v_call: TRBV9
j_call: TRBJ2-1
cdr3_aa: CASSVLSGTYNEQFF

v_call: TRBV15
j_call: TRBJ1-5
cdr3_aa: CATSRWTGTDQPQHF

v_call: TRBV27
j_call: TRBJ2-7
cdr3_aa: CASSTTPGTAPYEQYF

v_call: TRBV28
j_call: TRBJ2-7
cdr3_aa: CASSRHRDRTYEQYF